This TCR beta chain was profiled in a study of T-cell memory formation after mild COVID-19. For the study at large: TCR clusters largely stayed donor specific. Overall study results and limits: Among contracting clones, CD4+ were mainly CM/EM and CD8+ enriched in EMRA. Day 15 to 85 contracting clones showed balanced CD4/CD8; later expanders leaned CD4+. Some responding clones appeared in pre-infection memory, suggesting cross-reactive memory joined.

This clonotype has more than one count but fewer than ten. Its antigen is still unknown. TCRdb reanalysed the 5' RACE reads using MiXCR and keeps one entry per CDR3 protein. The sample consists of 550,000 to 600,000 distinct CDR3 sequences, approximately 21% of them appearing once. This TCR was recovered from an adult woman who had mild COVID-19 (a few samples of this study predate the infection). Cell type and time point are not known. The source material was PBMCs or a T cell subset sorted from them (not recorded which).

CDR3 nucleotides: TGTGCCAGCAGCTTAGGAGTAGGGAGGCACGGGGAGCTGTTTTTT. This translates into CASSLGVGRHGELFF. The chain employs TRBV7-2 and TRBJ2-2; D may be TRBD2 (6 bases). The CDR3 spans 15 residues. The germline V and J ends were trimmed by 1 base and 7 bases, with 13 bases remaining between them. Germline V CDR1 and CDR2: SGHTA, FQGNSA.